A single sample is the source of the 15 T cell receptor beta chains below, sequenced in a study of OX40 agonist ivuxolimab in advanced cancers. Sequenced by immunoSEQ multiplex PCR; TCRdb stores in-frame clones only, minus some. Of about 100,000 clones in the sample, 87% were seen once. The source material was CD4+ or CD8+ T cells sorted from blood, sampled in a trial of the OX40 agonist ivuxolimab. Receptors originate from an adult with an advanced solid tumor such as melanoma, head and neck, liver or kidney cancer.

This chain links TRBV7-3 with TRBJ1-1, with a tentative D call TRBD1 (5 bases). With 2 bases removed from V and 4 bases from J, the gap between germline ends came to 11 bases. Per germline, CDR1 SGHTA and CDR2 FQGTGA. CDR3 length: 14 residues. The CDR3, as DNA: TGTGCCAGCAGCTTAGGGGCTCCGGGCACTGAAGCTTTCTTT. Protein product: CASSLGAPGTEAFF.

The V gene is TRBV4-3, the J gene TRBJ2-1; 11 bases align to TRBD2. Trimming took 4 bases from V and 4 from J; bases not matched to a gene: 9. The CDR3 runs to 17 residues. CDR1 LGHNA and CDR2 YSLEER come from the germline V gene. The CDR3 sequence: CASSPRSGTSGYNEQFF. The CDR3 coding sequence is TGCGCCAGCAGCCCCCGATCCGGGACTAGCGGTTACAATGAGCAGTTCTTC.

The chain uses TRBV5-1 and TRBJ2-5, with TRBD2 matching over 8 bases. Germline V gene lookup returns CDR1 SGHRS and CDR2 YFSETQ. This CDR3 has 15 residues. V was pared by 0 bases and J by 5 bases, with 6 bases of the junction left unmatched. The CDR3 reads CASSLVRPGGETQYF. CDR3 bases: TGCGCCAGCAGCTTGGTTCGCCCGGGGGGGGAGACCCAGTACTTC. Full variable domain (missing parts from reference TRBV5-1 and TRBJ2-5): KAGVTQTPRYLIKTRGQQVTLSCSPISGHRSVSWYQQTPGQGLQFLFEYFSETQRNKGNFPGRFSGRQFSNSRSEMNVSTLELGDSALYLCASSLVRPGGETQYFGPGTRLLVL.

The chain links TRBV14 to TRBJ2-1, with 10 bases identical to TRBD2. With 5 bases clipped from V and 9 bases from J, the junction kept 13 bases outside the gene matches. The CDR3 extends over 16 amino acids. Germline CDR1 SGHDN, CDR2 FVKESK. The CDR3 region is CASSAFTSGKGVEQFF. The CDR3 DNA reads as TGTGCCAGCAGCGCCTTCACTAGCGGGAAAGGAGTTGAGCAGTTCTTC.

The chain has TRBV5-1 and TRBJ1-1, with TRBD1 identical over 7 bases. The germline V gene encodes CDR1 SGHRS and CDR2 YFSETQ. The CDR3 consists of 15 residues. The V segment lost 4 bases and the J segment 3 bases; nucleotides outside the gene matches: 9. The CDR3 sequence is CASSLWTGGDTEAFF. CDR3 nucleotides: TGCGCCAGCAGCCTGTGGACAGGCGGGGACACTGAAGCTTTCTTT.

The DNA for the CDR3 is TGCGCCAGCAGCGCGGACAGCTCCTACGAGCAGTACTTC. This sequence encodes CASSADSSYEQYF. The chain joins TRBV5-1 to TRBJ2-7; maybe TRBD1 (6 bases). This CDR3 spans 13 amino acids. With 4 bases removed from V and 0 bases from J, the gap between germline ends came to 8 bases. The germline CDR1 and CDR2 sequences are SGHRS and YFSETQ.

This clone was counted between two and nine times. The V and J genes are TRBV10-3 and TRBJ1-6, with D possibly TRBD1 on 5 matching bases. The CDR3 contains 12 residues. V was clipped by 10 bases and J by 8 bases, with 12 bases between them. The germline CDR1 and CDR2 sequences are ENHRY and SYGVKD. CDR3 loop: CATSGVDSPLHF. The CDR3 DNA reads as TGTGCCACCTCGGGGGTCGATTCACCCCTCCACTTT.

The V call is TRBV6-6, the J call TRBJ2-1; D uncertain. With 6 bases removed from V and 7 bases from J, the gap between germline ends came to 19 bases. CDR3 length: 15 amino acids. Germline CDR1 MNHNY, CDR2 SVGAGI (reference sequence). CDR3 in amino acids: CASRPPGLTRNEQFF. CDR3 DNA: TGTGCCAGCAGACCCCCCGGGCTAACCCGTAATGAGCAGTTCTTC.

The chain combines TRBV6-5 with TRBJ2-5; TRBD2 might be the D (5 bases). The length of the CDR3 is 14 residues. V was cut by 7 bases and J by 5 bases, with 17 bases left in between. Germline V lookup: CDR1 MNHEY, CDR2 SVGAGI. Here the CDR3 reads CASKGSGSTETQYF. In DNA form, the CDR3 reads TGTGCCAGCAAAGGCAGCGGATCTACCGAGACCCAGTACTTC.

This chain connects TRBV5-8 to TRBJ1-2; unclear D gene. The germline CDR1 and CDR2 sequences are SGHTS and YDEGEE. The CDR3 totals 12 residues. Trimming stripped 0 bases from V and 4 bases from J, with 4 bases between. The CDR3 reads CASSLVAYGYTF. CDR3 nucleotides: TGTGCCAGCAGCTTGGTGGCCTATGGCTACACCTTC.

The chain combines TRBV11-2 with TRBJ1-5; D not resolved. V was clipped by 2 bases and J by 0 bases, with 8 bases between them. Germline V gives CDR1 SGHAT, CDR2 FQNNGV. CDR3 size: 15 residues. DNA of the CDR3: TGTGCCAGCAGCTTACGACCCTTTAGCAATCAGCCCCAGCATTTT. Encoded protein: CASSLRPFSNQPQHF.

This clone was observed a single time. V gene TRBV6-6 combines with J gene TRBJ2-1; TRBD2 matches 8 bases. Germline V CDR1 and CDR2: MNHNY, SVGAGI (reference sequence). The junction had 6 bases not matched to a gene; V was cut back by 0 bases and J by 5 bases. This CDR3 comprises 16 residues. DNA of the CDR3: TGTGCCAGCAGTTACTCGGGGACTAGAGGGGACAATGAGCAGTTCTTC. Translated, it gives CASSYSGTRGDNEQFF.

This clone showed up just once. The genes are TRBV12-5 and TRBJ1-5; D gene ambiguous. There are 14 residues in the CDR3. Trimming pared 3 bases from V and 3 bases from J, leaving 9 bases between. Germline assignment: CDR1 LGHNT and CDR2 FRNRAP. CDR3 residues: CASGLDTNNQPQHF. CDR3 DNA sequence: TGTGCTAGTGGTTTAGACACTAACAATCAGCCCCAGCATTTT. Drawing the rest from reference TRBV12-5 and TRBJ1-5, the complete variable domain is DARVTQTPRHKVTEMGQEVTMRCQPILGHNTVFWYRQTMMQGLELLAYFRNRAPLDDSGMPKDRFSAEMPDATLATLKIQPSEPRDSAVYFCASGLDTNNQPQHFGDGTRLSIL.

The rearrangement links TRBV7-2 to TRBJ1-5; 12 bases are shared with TRBD1. Germline CDR1 and CDR2: SGHTA and FQGNSA. V lost 5 bases to trimming and J lost 6 bases; unmatched junction nucleotides: 8. The CDR3 has 16 amino acids. DNA of the CDR3: TGTGCCAGCAGCCTAGGGACAGGGGGCGTGGGTCAGCCCCAGCATTTT. It is translated as CASSLGTGGVGQPQHF.

The J gene is TRBJ1-5, the V gene TRBV7-9; no definite D call. Trimming left V 1 base short and J 5 bases short, with 6 bases between. Looked up from germline, CDR1 is SEHNR and CDR2 is FQNEAQ (reference sequence). The CDR3 loop spans 13 amino acids. In DNA, the CDR3 is TGTGCCAGCAGCTTAGAGTCTCATCAGCCCCAGCATTTT. This translates into CASSLESHQPQHF.